This is a list of T cell receptor beta chains from one sample in a study of identical twins. TCRdb recomputed calls from the 5' RACE reads with MiXCR, one row per CDR3 protein. The sample carries roughly 250,000 distinct CDR3 sequences, around 15% recorded once. What was sequenced was memory (CD45RO+) T cells sorted from blood. The receptors stem from a woman between 18 and 30 years old in good health. The CDR3 runs from the conserved cysteine through the conserved F or W. D genes are given only for firm matches. A clone size is listed for some rows: how often the clone was seen (once, few, many), or a class if it is expanded.

>NA|TRBV6-1|TRBJ1-4|many
CASSGGQSTNEKLFF
TGTGCCAGCAGTGGGGGGCAATCAACTAATGAAAAACTGTTTTTT
>NA|TRBV5-1|TRBJ1-1|few
CASSLAQSVNTEAFF
TGCGCCAGCAGCTTGGCGCAGAGCGTGAACACTGAAGCTTTCTTT
>NA|TRBV4-2|TRBJ2-3|NA
CASSQGQTSDTQYF
TGTGCCAGCAGCCAAGGACAGACCTCAGATACGCAGTATTTT
>NA|TRBV5-1|TRBJ1-6|NA
CASSLAWQGNSPLHF
TGCGCCAGCAGCTTGGCCTGGCAGGGAAACTCACCCCTCCACTTT
>TRBD2|TRBV27|TRBJ2-7|NA
CASSRQTSGRGYEQYF
TGTGCCAGCAGTCGACAGACTAGCGGGAGAGGCTACGAGCAGTACTTC
>NA|TRBV20-1|TRBJ2-3|once
CSARDLRGRNTQYF
TGCAGTGCTAGAGATTTAAGGGGGAGAAATACGCAGTATTTT
>TRBD2|TRBV20-1|TRBJ2-1|NA
CSAKHGLGNEQFF
TGCAGTGCTAAACATGGACTAGGCAATGAGCAGTTCTTC
>NA|TRBV9|TRBJ2-7|NA
CASSGTLPPFEQYF
TGTGCCAGCAGCGGCACCCTACCCCCCTTCGAGCAGTACTTC
>TRBD2|TRBV12-3/TRBV12-4|TRBJ2-1|few
CASSRGVGLAGVLVRDEQFF
TGTGCCAGCAGTCGGGGGGTGGGACTAGCGGGAGTTTTAGTGAGGGATGAGCAGTTCTTC
>NA|TRBV27|TRBJ2-1|NA
CASSLTARGEQFF
TGTGCCAGCAGTTTAACGGCTAGAGGGGAGCAGTTCTTC
>NA|TRBV25-1|TRBJ1-3|many
CASLSGGNTIYF
TGTGCCAGCCTGTCAGGGGGAAACACCATATATTTT
>TRBD2|TRBV10-1|TRBJ2-2|NA
CASSESLPPGLAQNTGELFF
TGCGCCAGCAGTGAGTCCCTACCACCGGGACTAGCCCAGAACACCGGGGAGCTGTTTTTT
>NA|TRBV5-1|TRBJ2-5|NA
CASSLGAGAGETQYF
TGCGCCAGCAGCTTGGGGGCAGGAGCGGGAGAGACCCAGTACTTC
>NA|TRBV7-9|TRBJ2-2|NA
CASSLSLDANTGELFF
TGTGCCAGCAGCTTATCTCTAGACGCGAACACCGGGGAGCTGTTTTTT
>NA|TRBV6-2/TRBV6-3|TRBJ2-1|few
CASSYPPVGVYEQFF
TGTGCCAGCAGTTACCCCCCAGTGGGGGTCTATGAGCAGTTCTTC
>NA|TRBV9|TRBJ2-1|NA
CASSVDRDEQFF
TGTGCCAGCAGCGTCGATCGGGATGAGCAGTTCTTC
>TRBD1|TRBV5-1|TRBJ2-7|many
CASSLGPTGTGTYEQYF
TGCGCCAGCAGCTTGGGACCTACCGGGACAGGGACGTACGAGCAGTACTTC